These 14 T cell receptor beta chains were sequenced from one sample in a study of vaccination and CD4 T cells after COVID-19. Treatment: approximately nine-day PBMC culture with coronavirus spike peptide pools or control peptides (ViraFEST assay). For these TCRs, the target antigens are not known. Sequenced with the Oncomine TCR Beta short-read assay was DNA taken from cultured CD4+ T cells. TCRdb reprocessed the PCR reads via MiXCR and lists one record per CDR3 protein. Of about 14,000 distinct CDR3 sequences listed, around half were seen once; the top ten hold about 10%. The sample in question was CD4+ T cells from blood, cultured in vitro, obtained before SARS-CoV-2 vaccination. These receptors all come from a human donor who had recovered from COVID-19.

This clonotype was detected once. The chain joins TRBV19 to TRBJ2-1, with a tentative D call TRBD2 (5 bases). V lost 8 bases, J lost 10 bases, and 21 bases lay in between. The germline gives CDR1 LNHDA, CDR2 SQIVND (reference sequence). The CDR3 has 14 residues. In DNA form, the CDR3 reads TGTGCCAGTCTCGGCGGGCGGAACCCCTGGGAGCAGTTCTTC. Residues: CASLGGRNPWEQFF.

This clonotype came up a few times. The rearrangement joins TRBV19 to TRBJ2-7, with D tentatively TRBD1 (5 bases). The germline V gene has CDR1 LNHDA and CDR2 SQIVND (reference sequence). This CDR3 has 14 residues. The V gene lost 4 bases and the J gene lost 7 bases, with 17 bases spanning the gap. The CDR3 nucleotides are TGTGCCAGTAGTAAGGACCAGGGTGGTCGGGAGCAGTACTTC. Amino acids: CASSKDQGGREQYF.

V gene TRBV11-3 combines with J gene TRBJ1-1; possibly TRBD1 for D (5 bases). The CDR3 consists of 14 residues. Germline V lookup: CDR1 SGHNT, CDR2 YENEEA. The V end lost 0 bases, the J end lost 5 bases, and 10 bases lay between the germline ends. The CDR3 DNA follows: TGTGCCAGCAGCTTAGACAGGGATGGGACTGAAGCTTTCTTT. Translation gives CASSLDRDGTEAFF.

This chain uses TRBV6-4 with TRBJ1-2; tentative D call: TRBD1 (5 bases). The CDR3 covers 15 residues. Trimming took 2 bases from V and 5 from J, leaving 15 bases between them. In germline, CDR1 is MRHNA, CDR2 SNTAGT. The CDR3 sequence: CASSDGETDGYGYTF. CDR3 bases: TGTGCCAGCAGTGACGGAGAGACAGACGGATATGGCTACACCTTC.

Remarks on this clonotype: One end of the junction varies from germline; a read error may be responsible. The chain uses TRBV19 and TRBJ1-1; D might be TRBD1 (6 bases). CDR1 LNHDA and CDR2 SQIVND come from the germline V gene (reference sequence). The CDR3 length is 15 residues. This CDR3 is CASSMRATRDTEVFF. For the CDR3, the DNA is TGTGCCAGTAGTATGCGGGCGACACGGGACACTGAAGTTTTCTTT.

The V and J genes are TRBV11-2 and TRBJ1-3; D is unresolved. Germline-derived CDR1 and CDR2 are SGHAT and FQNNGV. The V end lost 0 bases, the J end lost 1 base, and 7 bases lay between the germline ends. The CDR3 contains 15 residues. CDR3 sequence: CASSLEGGSGNTIYF. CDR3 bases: TGTGCCAGCAGCTTAGAAGGCGGGTCTGGAAACACCATATATTTT.

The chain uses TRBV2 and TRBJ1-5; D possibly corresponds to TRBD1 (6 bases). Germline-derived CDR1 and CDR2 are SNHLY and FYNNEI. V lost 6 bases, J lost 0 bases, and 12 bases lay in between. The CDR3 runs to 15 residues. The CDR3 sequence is CASSLDRHSNQPQHF. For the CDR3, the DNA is TGTGCCAGCAGCTTGGACAGACATAGCAATCAGCCCCAGCATTTT.

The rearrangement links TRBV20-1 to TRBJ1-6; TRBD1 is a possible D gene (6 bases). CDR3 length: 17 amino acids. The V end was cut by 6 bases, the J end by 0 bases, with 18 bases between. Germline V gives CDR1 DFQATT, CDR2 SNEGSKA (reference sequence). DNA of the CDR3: TGCAGTGCGGAACCGGGACAAACTTTCTCCTATAATTCACCCCTCCACTTT. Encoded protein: CSAEPGQTFSYNSPLHF.

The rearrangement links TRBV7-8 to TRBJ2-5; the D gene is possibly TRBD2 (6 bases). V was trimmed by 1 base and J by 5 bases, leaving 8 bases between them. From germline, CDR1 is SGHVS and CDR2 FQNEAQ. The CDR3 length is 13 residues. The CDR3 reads CASSLGGRETQYF. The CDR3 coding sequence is TGTGCCAGCAGCTTAGGGGGGAGGGAGACCCAGTACTTC.

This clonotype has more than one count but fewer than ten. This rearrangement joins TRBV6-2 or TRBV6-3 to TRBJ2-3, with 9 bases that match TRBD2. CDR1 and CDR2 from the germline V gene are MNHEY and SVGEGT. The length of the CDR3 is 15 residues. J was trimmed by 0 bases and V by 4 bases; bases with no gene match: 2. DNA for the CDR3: TGTGCCAGCAGTTGGGGACTAGCAAGCACAGATACGCAGTATTTT. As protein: CASSWGLASTDTQYF.

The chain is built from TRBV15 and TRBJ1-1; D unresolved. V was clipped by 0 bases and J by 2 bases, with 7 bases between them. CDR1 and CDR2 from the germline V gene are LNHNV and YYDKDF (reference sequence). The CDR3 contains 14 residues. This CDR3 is CATSRDTANTEAFF. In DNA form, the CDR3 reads TGTGCCACCAGCAGAGATACGGCTAACACTGAAGCTTTCTTT.

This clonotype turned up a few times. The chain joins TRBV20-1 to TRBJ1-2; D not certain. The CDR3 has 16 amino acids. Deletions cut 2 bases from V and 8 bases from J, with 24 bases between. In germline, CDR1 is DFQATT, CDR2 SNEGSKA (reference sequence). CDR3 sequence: CSARPSGNTARWGYTF. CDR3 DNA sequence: TGCAGTGCTAGACCCTCGGGGAACACGGCCAGGTGGGGCTACACCTTC.

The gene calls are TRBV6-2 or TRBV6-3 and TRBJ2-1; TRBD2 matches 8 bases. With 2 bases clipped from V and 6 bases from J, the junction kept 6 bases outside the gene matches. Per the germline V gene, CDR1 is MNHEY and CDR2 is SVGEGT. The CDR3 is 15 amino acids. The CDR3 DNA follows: TGTGCCAGCAGTTACCTCAGCGGGAGAGGCAATGAGCAGTTCTTC. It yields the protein CASSYLSGRGNEQFF.

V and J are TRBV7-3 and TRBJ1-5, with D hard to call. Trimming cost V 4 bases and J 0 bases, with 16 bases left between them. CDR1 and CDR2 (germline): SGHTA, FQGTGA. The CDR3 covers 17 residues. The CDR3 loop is CASSSNGAGSSNQPQHF. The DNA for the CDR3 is TGTGCCAGCAGCTCTAACGGCGCGGGCTCTAGCAATCAGCCCCAGCATTTT.